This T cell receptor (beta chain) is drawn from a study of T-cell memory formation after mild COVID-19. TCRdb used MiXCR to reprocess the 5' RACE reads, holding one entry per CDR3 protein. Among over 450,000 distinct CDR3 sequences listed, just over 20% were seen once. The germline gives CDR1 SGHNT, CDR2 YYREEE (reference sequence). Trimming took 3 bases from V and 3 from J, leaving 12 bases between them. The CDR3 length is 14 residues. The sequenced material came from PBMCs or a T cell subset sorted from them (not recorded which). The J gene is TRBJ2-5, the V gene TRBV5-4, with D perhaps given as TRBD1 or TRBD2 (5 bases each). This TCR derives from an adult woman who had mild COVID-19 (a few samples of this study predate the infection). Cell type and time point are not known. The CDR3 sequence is CASSYSGTEETQYF. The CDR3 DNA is TGTGCCAGCAGCTACTCCGGGACCGAAGAGACCCAGTACTTC.